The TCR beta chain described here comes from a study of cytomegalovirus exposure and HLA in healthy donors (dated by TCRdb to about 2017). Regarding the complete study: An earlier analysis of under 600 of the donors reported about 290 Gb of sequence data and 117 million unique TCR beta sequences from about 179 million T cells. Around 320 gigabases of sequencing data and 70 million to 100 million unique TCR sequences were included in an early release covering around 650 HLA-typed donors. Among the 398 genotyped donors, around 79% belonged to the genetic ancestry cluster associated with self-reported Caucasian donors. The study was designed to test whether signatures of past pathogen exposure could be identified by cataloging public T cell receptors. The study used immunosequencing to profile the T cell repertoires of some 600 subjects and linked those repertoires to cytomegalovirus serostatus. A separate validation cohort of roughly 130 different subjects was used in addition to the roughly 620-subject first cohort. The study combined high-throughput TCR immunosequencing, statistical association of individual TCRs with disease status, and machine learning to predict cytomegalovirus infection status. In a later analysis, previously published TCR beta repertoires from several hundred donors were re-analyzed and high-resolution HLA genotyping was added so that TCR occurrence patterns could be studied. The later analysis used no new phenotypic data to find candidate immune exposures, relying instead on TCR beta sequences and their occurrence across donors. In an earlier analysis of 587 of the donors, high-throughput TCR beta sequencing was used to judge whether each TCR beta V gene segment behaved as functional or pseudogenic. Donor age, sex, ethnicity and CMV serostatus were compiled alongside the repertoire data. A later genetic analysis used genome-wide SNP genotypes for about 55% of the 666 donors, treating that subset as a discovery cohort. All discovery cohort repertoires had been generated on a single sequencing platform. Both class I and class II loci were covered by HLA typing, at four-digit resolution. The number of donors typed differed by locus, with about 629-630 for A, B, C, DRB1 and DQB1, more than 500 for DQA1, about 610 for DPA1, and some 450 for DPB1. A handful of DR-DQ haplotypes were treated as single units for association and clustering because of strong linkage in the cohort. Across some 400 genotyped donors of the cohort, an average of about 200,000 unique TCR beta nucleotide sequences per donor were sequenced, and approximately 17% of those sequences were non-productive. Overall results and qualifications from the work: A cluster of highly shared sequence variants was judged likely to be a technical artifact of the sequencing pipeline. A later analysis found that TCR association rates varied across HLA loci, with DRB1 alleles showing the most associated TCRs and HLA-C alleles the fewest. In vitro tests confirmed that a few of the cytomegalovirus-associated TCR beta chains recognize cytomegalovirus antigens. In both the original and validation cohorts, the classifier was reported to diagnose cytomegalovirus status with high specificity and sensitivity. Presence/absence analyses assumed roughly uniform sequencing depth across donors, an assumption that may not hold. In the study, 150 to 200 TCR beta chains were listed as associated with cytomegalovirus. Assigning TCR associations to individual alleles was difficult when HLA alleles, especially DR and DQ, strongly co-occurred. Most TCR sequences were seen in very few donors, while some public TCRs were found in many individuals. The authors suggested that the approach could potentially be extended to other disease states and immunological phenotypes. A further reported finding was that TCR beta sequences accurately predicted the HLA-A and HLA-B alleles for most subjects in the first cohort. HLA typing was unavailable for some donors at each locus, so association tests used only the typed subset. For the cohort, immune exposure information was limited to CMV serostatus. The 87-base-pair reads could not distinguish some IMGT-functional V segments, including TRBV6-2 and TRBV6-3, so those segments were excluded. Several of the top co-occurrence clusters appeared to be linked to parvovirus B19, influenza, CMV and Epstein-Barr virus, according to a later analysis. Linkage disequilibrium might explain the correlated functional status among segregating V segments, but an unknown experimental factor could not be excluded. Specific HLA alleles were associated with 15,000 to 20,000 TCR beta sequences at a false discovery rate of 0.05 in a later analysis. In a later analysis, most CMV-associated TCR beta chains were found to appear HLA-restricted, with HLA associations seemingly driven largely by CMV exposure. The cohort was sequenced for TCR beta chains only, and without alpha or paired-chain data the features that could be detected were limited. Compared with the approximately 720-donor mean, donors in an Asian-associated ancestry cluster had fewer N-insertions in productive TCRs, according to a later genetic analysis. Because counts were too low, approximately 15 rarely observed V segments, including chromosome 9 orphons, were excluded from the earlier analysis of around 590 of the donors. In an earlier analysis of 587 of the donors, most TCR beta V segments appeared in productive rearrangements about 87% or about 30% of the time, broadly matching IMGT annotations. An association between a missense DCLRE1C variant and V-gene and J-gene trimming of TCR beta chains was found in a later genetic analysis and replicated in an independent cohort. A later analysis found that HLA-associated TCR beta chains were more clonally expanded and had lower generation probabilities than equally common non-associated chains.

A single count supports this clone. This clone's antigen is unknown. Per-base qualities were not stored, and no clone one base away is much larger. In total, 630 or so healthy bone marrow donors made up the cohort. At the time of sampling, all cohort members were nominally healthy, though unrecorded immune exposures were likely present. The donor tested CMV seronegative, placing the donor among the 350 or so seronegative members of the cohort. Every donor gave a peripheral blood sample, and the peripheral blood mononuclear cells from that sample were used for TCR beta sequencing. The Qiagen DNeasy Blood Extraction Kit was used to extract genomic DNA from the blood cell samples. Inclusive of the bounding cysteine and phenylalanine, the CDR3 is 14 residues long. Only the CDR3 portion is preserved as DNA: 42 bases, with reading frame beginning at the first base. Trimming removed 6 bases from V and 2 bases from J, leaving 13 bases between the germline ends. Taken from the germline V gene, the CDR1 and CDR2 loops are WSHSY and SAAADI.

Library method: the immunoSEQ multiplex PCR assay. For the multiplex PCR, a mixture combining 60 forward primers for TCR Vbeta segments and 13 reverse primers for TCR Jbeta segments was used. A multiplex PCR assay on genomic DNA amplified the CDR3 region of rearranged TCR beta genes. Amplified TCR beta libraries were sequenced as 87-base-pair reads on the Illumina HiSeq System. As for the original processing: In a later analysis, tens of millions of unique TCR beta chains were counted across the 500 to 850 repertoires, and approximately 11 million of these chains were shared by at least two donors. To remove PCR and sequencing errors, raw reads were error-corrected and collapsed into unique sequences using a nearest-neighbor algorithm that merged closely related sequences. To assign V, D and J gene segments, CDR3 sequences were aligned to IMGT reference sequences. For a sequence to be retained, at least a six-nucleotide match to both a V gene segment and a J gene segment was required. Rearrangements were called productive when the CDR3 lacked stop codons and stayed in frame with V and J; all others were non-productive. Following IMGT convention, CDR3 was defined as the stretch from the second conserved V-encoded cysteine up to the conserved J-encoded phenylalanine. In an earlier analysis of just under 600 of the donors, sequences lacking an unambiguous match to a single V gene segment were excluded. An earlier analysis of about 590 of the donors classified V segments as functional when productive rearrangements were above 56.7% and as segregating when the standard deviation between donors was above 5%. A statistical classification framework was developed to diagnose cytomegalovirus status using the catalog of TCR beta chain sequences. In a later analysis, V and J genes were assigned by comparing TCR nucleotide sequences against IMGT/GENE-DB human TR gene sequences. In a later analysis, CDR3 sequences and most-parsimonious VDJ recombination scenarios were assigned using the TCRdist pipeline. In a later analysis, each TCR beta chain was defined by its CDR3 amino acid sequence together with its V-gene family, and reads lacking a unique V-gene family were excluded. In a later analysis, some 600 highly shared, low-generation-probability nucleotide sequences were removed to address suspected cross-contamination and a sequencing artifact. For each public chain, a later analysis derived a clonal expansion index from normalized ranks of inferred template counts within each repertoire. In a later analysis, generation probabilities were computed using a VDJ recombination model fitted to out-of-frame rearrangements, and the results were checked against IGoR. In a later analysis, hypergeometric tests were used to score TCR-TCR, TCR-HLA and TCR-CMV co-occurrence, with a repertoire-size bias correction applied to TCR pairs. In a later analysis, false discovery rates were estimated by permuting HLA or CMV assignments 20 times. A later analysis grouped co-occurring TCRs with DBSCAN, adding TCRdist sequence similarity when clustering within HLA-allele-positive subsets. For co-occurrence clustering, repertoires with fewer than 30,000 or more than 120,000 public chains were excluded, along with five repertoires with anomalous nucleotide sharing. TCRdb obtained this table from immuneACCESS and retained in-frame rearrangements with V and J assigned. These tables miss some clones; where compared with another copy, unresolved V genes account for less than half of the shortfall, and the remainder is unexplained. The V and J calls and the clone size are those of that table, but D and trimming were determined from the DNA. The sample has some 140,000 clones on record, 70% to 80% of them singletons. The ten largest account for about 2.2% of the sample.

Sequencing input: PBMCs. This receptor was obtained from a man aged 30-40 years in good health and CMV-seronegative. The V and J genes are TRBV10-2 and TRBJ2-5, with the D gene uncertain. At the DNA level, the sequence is TGCGCCAGCAGCTTATCTAAATTACAAGAGACCCAGTACTTC. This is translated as CASSLSKLQETQYF.